Following are 18 T cell receptor beta chains from one sample sequenced in a study of T cells in Graves' hyperthyroidism and ophthalmopathy. The source material, RNA transcripts, was used to amplify TCR beta CDR3 regions. The HTBI primer set was used in a first-round RT-PCR of the TCR CDR3. MiXCR, applied by TCRdb to the multiplex PCR reads, yields one record per CDR3 protein. Found here are approximately 100,000 distinct CDR3 sequences, less than 55% of them singletons; the top ten hold roughly 26%. The sequenced material came from blood. These receptors all come from a man aged 35 to 55 with Graves' hyperthyroidism.

This clonotype was seen a single time. The gene calls are TRBV7-8 and TRBJ2-1; 8 bases fit TRBD2. Germline-derived CDR1 and CDR2 are SGHVS and FQNEAQ. Trimming removed 6 bases from V and 6 bases from J; junction bases left unmatched: 7. CDR3 length: 14 residues. The CDR3 protein is CASRDTSGTNEQFF. The CDR3 nucleotides read TGTGCCAGCAGGGACACTAGCGGAACCAATGAGCAGTTCTTC.

J is TRBJ2-1 and V is TRBV2, with a possible D match to TRBD2 (6 bases). The CDR3 covers 14 residues. Germline CDR1 reads SNHLY; CDR2 reads FYNNEI. Trimming took off 4 bases at V and 4 bases at J, with 11 bases between the two ends. The CDR3 here is CASSVSSDYNEQFF. CDR3 in DNA: TGTGCCAGCAGTGTATCTAGCGATTACAATGAGCAGTTCTTC.

Worth noting for this clonotype: The CDR3 end shows no conserved phenylalanine or tryptophan, and so a read error is likely. The gene calls are TRBV20-1 and TRBJ2-1; D is ambiguous. CDR1 is DFQATT, CDR2 SNEGSKA, per germline (reference sequence). The CDR3 consists of 11 residues. This CDR3 is CSAFNYSEQFL. DNA of the CDR3: TGCAGTGCGTTCAACTACAGTGAGCAGTTCTTG.

The chain links TRBV11-1 to TRBJ1-1; D perhaps matches TRBD1 (5 bases). Trimming left V 5 bases short and J 11 bases short, with 12 bases between. Germline loops: CDR1 SGHAT, CDR2 FQDESV (reference sequence). CDR3 length: 11 amino acids. The CDR3 region is CASSPGREAFF. The CDR3 DNA follows: TGTGCCAGCAGCCCGGGACGGGAGGCTTTCTTT. Supplemented by reference TRBV11-1 and TRBJ1-1, the full variable domain reads EAEVAQSPRYKITEKSQAVAFWCDPISGHATLYWYRQILGQGPELLVQFQDESVVDDSQLPKDRFSAERLKGVDSTLKIQPAELGDSAMYLCASSPGREAFFGQGTRLTVV.

CDR3 bases: TGTGCCACCCTTAAAGTCCGACTAGCGGGCGTCTCCTACGAGCAGTACTTC. Translated, it gives CATLKVRLAGVSYEQYF. This chain links TRBV10-3 with TRBJ2-7, with 10 bases identical to TRBD2. The CDR3 is made up of 17 amino acids. Germline CDR1 and CDR2: ENHRY and SYGVKD. Trimming took 10 bases from V and 0 from J; bases not matched to a gene: 15.

The genes are TRBV7-8 and TRBJ1-2; D unresolved. The CDR3 has 14 amino acids. Deletions cut 5 bases from V and 2 bases from J, with 12 bases between. CDR1 is SGHVS, CDR2 FQNEAQ, per germline. Here the CDR3 DNA reads TGTGCCAGCAGCAAAGCGGACGGAAACTATGGCTACACCTTC. This encodes CASSKADGNYGYTF.

This clonotype appeared many times. A read error may be the cause here, since a much bigger clone is one base away. The chain couples TRBV7-9 to TRBJ2-7; D is tentatively TRBD1 or TRBD2 (5 bases each). Germline values: CDR1 SEHNR, CDR2 FQNEAQ (reference sequence). The CDR3 has 12 amino acids. CDR3 loop: CASSFGTYEQCF. CDR3 sequence (DNA): TGTGCCAGCAGCTTCGGGACCTACGAGCAGTGCTTC.

The chain combines TRBV7-2 with TRBJ2-1; 11 bases agree with TRBD2. With V trimmed by 5 bases and J by 4 bases, 7 bases remained unmatched. Germline V lookup: CDR1 SGHTA, CDR2 FQGNSA. CDR3 length: 16 residues. The CDR3 region has the DNA TGTGCCAGCAGCCTACCGACTAGCGGGGCTTACAATGAGCAGTTCTTC. Protein product: CASSLPTSGAYNEQFF.

As to this clonotype: The CDR3 does not end in the conserved phenylalanine or tryptophan, so this is likely a read error. The DNA is omitted, as the CDR3 cannot be located on it reliably, and the CDR3 follows TCRdb's listing. The chain recombines TRBV10-1 with TRBJ2-2; the table's TRBD1 call for D was not verified on the DNA. The CDR3 contains 15 residues when both ends are counted. CDR1 is WNHNN, CDR2 SYGVQD, per germline (reference sequence). The chain's CDR3 is CASSAPGGGPGELFL.

Only one count was recorded for this clonotype. The chain joins TRBV13 to TRBJ2-5; the match to TRBD2 covers 11 bases. The J segment lost 4 bases and the V segment lost 4 bases, leaving 8 bases of the junction unmatched. The length of the CDR3 is 16 residues. Per germline, CDR1 PRHDT and CDR2 FYEKMQ (reference sequence). The CDR3, as DNA: TGTGCCAGCAGCTCGTCGACTAGCGGGGTTCTAGAGACCCAGTACTTC. This sequence encodes CASSSSTSGVLETQYF.

With regard to this clonotype: Given a much more abundant clone one base away, this may be a read error. The V call is TRBV12-3 or TRBV12-4, the J call TRBJ2-2; 8 bases are shared with TRBD2. This CDR3 region has 15 residues. CDR3 sequence: CASSFVGRGVGGLFF. Here the CDR3 DNA reads TGTGCCAGCAGTTTTGTCGGGCGGGGGGTCGGGGGGCTGTTTTTT.

In this sample, this clonotype turned up many times. DNA for the CDR3: TGTGCCAGCAGTTTGAAGAGGGCCGCCTACGAGCAGTACTTC. Translating gives CASSLKRAAYEQYF. The chain is built from TRBV12-3 or TRBV12-4 and TRBJ2-7; D perhaps matches TRBD2 (5 bases). V was cut by 3 bases and J by 2 bases, with 11 bases left in between. The CDR3 has 14 amino acids.

This clonotype came up many times. The CDR3 here is CASSESPDRSEQYF. DNA for the CDR3: TGCGCCAGCAGTGAGTCTCCGGACAGAAGCGAGCAGTACTTC. This chain joins TRBV10-1 and TRBJ2-7; D may be TRBD1 (6 bases). Germline CDR1 and CDR2: WNHNN and SYGVQD (reference sequence). V was pared by 0 bases and J by 6 bases, with 12 bases between. The CDR3 spans 14 residues.

This clonotype was seen many times. The DNA of the CDR3 is TGCAGTGCTATTAAGATCCCTATGGGGCCTTATTCACCCCTCCACTTT. Protein product: CSAIKIPMGPYSPLHF. The chain employs TRBV20-1 and TRBJ1-6; the D gene is possibly TRBD1 (5 bases). Looked up from germline, CDR1 is DFQATT and CDR2 is SNEGSKA (reference sequence). This CDR3 has 16 residues. V was clipped by 4 bases and J by 8 bases, with 21 bases between them.

This clonotype was picked up many times. The J gene is TRBJ2-1, the V gene TRBV2; D gene uncertain. The V and J ends lost 8 bases and 1 base respectively, with 15 bases between them. The germline CDR1 and CDR2 sequences are SNHLY and FYNNEI. CDR3 length: 15 residues. The CDR3 region is CASFPFMYSYNEQFF. CDR3 sequence (DNA): TGTGCCAGCTTCCCATTTATGTATTCCTACAATGAGCAGTTCTTC.

Details on this clonotype: At one end, the junction sequence differs from germline, possibly due to a read error. The V call is TRBV7-7, the J call TRBJ2-3; D not resolved. Looked up from germline, CDR1 is SSHAT and CDR2 is FNYEAQ (reference sequence). The CDR3 loop spans 9 amino acids. Here the CDR3 DNA reads TGTGCTAGCAGCCCAGGGCAGTATTTT. This codes for CASSPGQYF.

This clonotype has ten or more counts. The J gene is TRBJ2-3, the V gene TRBV3-1; D not certain. The CDR3 covers 15 residues. Trimming left V 4 bases short and J 1 base short, with 12 bases between. Per germline, CDR1 LGHDT and CDR2 YNNKEL (reference sequence). CDR3 bases: TGTGCCAGCAGCCCCCAACAATTAGGCACAGATACGCAGTATTTT. It translates to CASSPQQLGTDTQYF.

In this sample, this clonotype turned up many times. The V call is TRBV27, the J call TRBJ2-3; D is unclear. V was cut by 7 bases and J by 5 bases, with 7 bases left in between. The CDR3 spans 11 residues. Germline V gives CDR1 MNHEY, CDR2 SMNVEV (reference sequence). CDR3: CASKGLDTQYF. The CDR3 region has the DNA TGTGCCAGCAAAGGGCTAGATACGCAGTATTTT.